This TCR beta chain was obtained from a study of graft-versus-host responses after intestinal transplantation. Whole-study findings and limits: High graft-versus-host to host-versus-graft clonal ratios were found in allografts of patients who had graft-donor T cell macrochimerism. HvG clone declines early post-transplant were associated with peak circulating GvH levels.

Remarks on this clone: As yet, its antigen is unknown.

The germline gives CDR1 MGHDK, CDR2 SYGVNS. CDR3 length: 16 residues. The ends lost 3 bases at V and 2 bases at J; junction bases unmatched: 7. Only in-frame clones appear in the TCRdb table, and some are missing; sequencing was by immunoSEQ multiplex PCR. The sample holds around 110,000 clones, 90% seen once. The material was unstimulated CD4+ T cells sorted from spleen or lymph node cells, obtained before intestinal transplant. The gene calls are TRBV25-1 and TRBJ2-1; 7 nucleotides agree with TRBD1. The sequence was collected from a human donor who received an intestinal transplant. The CDR3 sequence is CASSDPGQGAYNEQFF. The CDR3 nucleotides read TGTGCCAGCAGTGACCCGGGGCAGGGGGCCTACAATGAGCAGTTCTTC.